Following are 7 T cell receptor beta chains from one sample sequenced in a study of glioma-infiltrating T cells. TCR alpha and beta CDR3 regions were amplified from RNA using iRepertoire nested multiplex PCR. TCRdb recomputed calls from the multiplex PCR reads with MiXCR, one row per CDR3 protein. The sample shows some 190,000 distinct CDR3 sequences, 30% to 40% of them seen only once. Sequenced material: glioma tissue, nonneoplastic brain tissue, or PBMCs (not recorded which). These receptors all come from a human donor with low-grade glioma or glioblastoma, undergoing nonglioma brain surgery, or in good health (not recorded which).

Comment on this clonotype: This may arise from a read error, as a much more abundant clone is one base away. The rearrangement links TRBV7-2 to TRBJ2-7; no definite D call. CDR3 length: 16 residues. Germline CDR1 is SGHTA and CDR2 is FQGNSA. V dropped 0 bases and J dropped 1 base, with 13 bases sitting between them. CDR3 nucleotides: TGTGCCAGCAGCTTAGCGATGAACGCTAATTCCTACGAGCAGTACTTC. Protein sequence: CASSLAMNANSYEQYF.

There are many counts of this clonotype. The gene calls are TRBV6-1 and TRBJ1-2; no reliable D call. V gave up 5 bases and J gave up 7 bases, with 23 bases separating them. Germline V gives CDR1 MNHNS, CDR2 SASEGT. There are 16 residues in the CDR3. The DNA for the CDR3 is TGTGCCAGCAGTCCAAGGGTCAAGAATGAACGGTCTGGCTACACCTTC. It codes for CASSPRVKNERSGYTF.

This clonotype showed up many times. The rearrangement uses TRBV20-1 and TRBJ2-4, with 10 positions matching TRBD2. The junction had 8 bases not matched to a gene; V was cut back by 1 base and J by 8 bases. Germline CDR1 reads DFQATT; CDR2 reads SNEGSKA (reference sequence). CDR3 length: 15 amino acids. The CDR3 region has the DNA TGCAGTGCTAGAGTCTCCGCTAGCGGGAGTGACATTCAGTACTTC. Amino acids: CSARVSASGSDIQYF.

In this sample, this clonotype turned up many times. In DNA, the CDR3 is TGTGCCAGCAGTTCCGGATCCTACGAGCAGTACTTC. This gives the protein CASSSGSYEQYF. This chain uses TRBV6-1 with TRBJ2-7; no clear D gene. V lost 5 bases and J 1 base, leaving 6 bases between the germline ends. The CDR3 runs to 12 residues. From germline, CDR1 is MNHNS and CDR2 SASEGT.

In regard to this clonotype: This may come from a read error, since a much larger clone is one base off. This chain connects TRBV6-4 to TRBJ2-3; 7 nucleotides align to TRBD1. Per the germline V gene, CDR1 is MRHNA and CDR2 is SNTAGT. The CDR3 runs to 17 residues. Trimming took 6 bases from V and 3 from J; bases not matched to a gene: 15. DNA for the CDR3: TGTGCCAGCAGGAAGGGGGCATGGGAAGGCGTAACAGATACGCAGTATTTT. It is translated as CASRKGAWEGVTDTQYF.

This clonotype came up many times. The chain is built from TRBV27 and TRBJ2-3; 7 nucleotides agree with TRBD2. The V gene's germline CDR1 is MNHEY and CDR2 SMNVEV (reference sequence). The CDR3 extends over 16 amino acids. J was trimmed by 1 base and V by 6 bases; bases with no gene match: 10. The CDR3 is CASRRNLGGGTDTQYF. The DNA of the CDR3 is TGTGCCAGCAGACGAAACCTGGGGGGGGGCACAGATACGCAGTATTTT.

The V call is TRBV19, the J call TRBJ2-5; tentatively, D is TRBD2 (5 bases). V lost 3 bases and J lost 5, with 13 bases in between. This CDR3 is 14 amino acids long. Germline CDR1 is LNHDA and CDR2 is SQIVND (reference sequence). The chain's CDR3 is CASSIGGSGETQYF. The CDR3 DNA is TGTGCCAGTAGTATCGGAGGATCTGGGGAGACCCAGTACTTC.